This T cell receptor beta chain originates from a study of OX40 agonist ivuxolimab in advanced cancers. Across the whole study: The drug used for patients, ivuxolimab, was an agonistic anti-OX40 (CD134) antibody. Patients received ivuxolimab, an intravenous treatment, every 2 weeks at 0.01 to 10 mg/kg.

The data were produced by immunoSEQ multiplex PCR, yet TCRdb's version contains in-frame clones alone and is incomplete. The repertoire includes more than 45,000 clones, about 88% of them detected once, and 7.8% sits in the top ten. Study-level results: Some nonresponders likewise displayed low normalized T-cell clonal expansion. In the 0.1 to 3.0 mg/kg range, CD4+ and CD8+ blood T cells had expanded clonally by week 6.

V shed 5 bases, J shed 3 bases, and the junction held 9 bases outside the gene matches. The germline gives CDR1 LGHNT, CDR2 FRNRAP. The CDR3 sequence is 16 residues long. For this clone: What it binds is not known.

The sample in question was CD4+ or CD8+ T cells sorted from blood, obtained in a trial of the OX40 agonist ivuxolimab. The receptor comes from an adult with an advanced solid tumor such as melanoma, head and neck, liver or kidney cancer. This chain links TRBV12-5 with TRBJ2-2; 7 positions match TRBD1. The CDR3 DNA reads TGTGCTAGTGGTACGGAAACAGGGGCGCACACCGGGGAGCTGTTTTTT. Translating it yields CASGTETGAHTGELFF.